The sequence of this TCR beta chain was determined in a study of T cells in Graves' hyperthyroidism and ophthalmopathy. The TCR beta CDR3 regions underwent amplification using RNA transcripts as the source. A first-round RT-PCR of the TCR CDR3 used the HTBI primer set. Each CDR3 protein gets one entry after TCRdb re-called the multiplex PCR reads with MiXCR. The table records almost 500,000 distinct CDR3 sequences, 20% to 25% of them present only once. The germline CDR1 and CDR2 sequences are MNHNS and SASEGT. Trimming pared 8 bases from V and 2 bases from J, leaving 17 bases between. The CDR3 consists of 15 residues. Each 10 ml fresh peripheral blood draw supplied the PBMCs.

The chain uses TRBV6-1 and TRBJ2-3; D not certain. The specimen was blood. The TCR sequence derives from a woman in her seventies with Graves' ophthalmopathy. Here the CDR3 reads CASLWAPTATDTQYF. Written as DNA, the CDR3 is TGTGCCAGCCTCTGGGCGCCAACAGCCACAGATACGCAGTATTTT.